The 28 T cell receptor beta chains reported below all come from one sample, sequenced in a study of technical replicates of blood from a handful of donors. Sequenced by immunoSEQ multiplex PCR; TCRdb stores in-frame clones only, minus some. Of 65,000 to 80,000 clones in the sample, about 93% were seen once. Sample: T cells isolated from PBMCs. The receptors derive from a human donor in good health.

This clone came up a few times. The chain combines TRBV19 with TRBJ1-4; TRBD1 is a possible D gene (5 bases). CDR1 and CDR2 (germline): LNHDA, SQIVND (reference sequence). The CDR3 contains 15 residues. Trimming took 6 bases from V and 1 from J, leaving 12 bases between them. CDR3 amino acids: CASRLTGGTNEKLFF. The CDR3 DNA is TGTGCCAGTAGACTGACCGGGGGAACTAATGAAAAACTGTTTTTT.

The chain is built from TRBV6-5 and TRBJ1-1; maybe TRBD1 (5 bases). The CDR3 consists of 14 residues. The germline V and J ends were trimmed by 2 bases and 1 base, with 8 bases remaining between them. Germline loops: CDR1 MNHEY, CDR2 SVGAGI. In DNA, the CDR3 is TGTGCCAGCAGTTACAACAGGAAGAACACTGAAGCTTTCTTT. Encoded protein: CASSYNRKNTEAFF.

The chain uses TRBV27 and TRBJ1-2; 8 bases map to TRBD1. This CDR3 comprises 15 residues. The germline V gene encodes CDR1 MNHEY and CDR2 SMNVEV (reference sequence). The J segment lost 4 bases and the V segment lost 1 base, leaving 5 bases of the junction unmatched. CDR3 residues: CASSLFRTGSYGYTF. CDR3 coding DNA: TGTGCCAGCAGTTTATTCCGGACAGGGAGCTATGGCTACACCTTC.

The chain has TRBV10-3 and TRBJ1-1; maybe TRBD1 (5 bases). The CDR3 spans 14 residues. The V and J ends lost 5 bases and 6 bases respectively, with 16 bases between them. In germline, CDR1 is ENHRY, CDR2 SYGVKD. The CDR3 DNA reads as TGTGCCATCAGTATGGGGGGAGGGATCCCTGAAGCTTTCTTT. Amino acids: CAISMGGGIPEAFF.

The rearrangement uses TRBV7-9 and TRBJ2-2; the D gene is possibly TRBD2 (5 bases). The V gene's germline CDR1 is SEHNR and CDR2 FQNEAQ (reference sequence). The CDR3 is made up of 15 amino acids. The V gene lost 5 bases and the J gene lost 6 bases, with 16 bases spanning the gap. In DNA form, the CDR3 reads TGTGCCAGCAGCCAGAGGTCGGGGATCGCCGGGGAGCTGTTTTTT. Its protein product is CASSQRSGIAGELFF.

The genes are TRBV7-2 and TRBJ1-2; D not resolved. CDR1 is SGHTA and CDR2 is FQGNSA in the germline V gene. V lost 5 bases to trimming and J lost 2 bases, with 3 bases between them. The CDR3 runs to 11 residues. CDR3: CASSQNYGYTF. CDR3 sequence (DNA): TGTGCCAGCAGCCAAAACTATGGCTACACCTTC.

This rearrangement joins TRBV6-5 to TRBJ2-3; D unresolved. V lost 6 bases, J lost 2 bases, and 12 bases lay in between. From germline, CDR1 is MNHEY and CDR2 SVGAGI. The CDR3 has 14 amino acids. The CDR3 DNA follows: TGTGCCAGCAGCTCACAGTGGAACACAGATACGCAGTATTTT. Encoded protein: CASSSQWNTDTQYF.

This chain links TRBV19 with TRBJ1-4; 8 positions match TRBD1. V lost 7 bases to trimming and J lost 0 bases; unmatched junction nucleotides: 19. Germline values: CDR1 LNHDA, CDR2 SQIVND (reference sequence). CDR3 length: 20 residues. CDR3 sequence reads: CASTQSRWDRFRATNEKLFF. The CDR3 DNA sequence: TGTGCCAGTACCCAATCTCGTTGGGACAGGTTCCGGGCAACTAATGAAAAACTGTTTTTT.

The rearrangement links TRBV4-1 to TRBJ1-5; 8 bases fit TRBD1. Per germline, CDR1 MGHRA and CDR2 YSYEKL. This CDR3 is built from 14 residues. The junction had 7 bases not matched to a gene; V was cut back by 3 bases and J by 9 bases. The DNA for the CDR3 is TGCGCCAGCAGCCACGAGGACAGGGTGAGGCCCCAGCATTTT. This translates into CASSHEDRVRPQHF.

The chain links TRBV11-2 to TRBJ1-1; 9 bases fit TRBD1. The CDR3 length is 12 residues. Germline CDR1 reads SGHAT; CDR2 reads FQNNGV. Trimming cost V 3 bases and J 12 bases; bases outside gene matches: 5. CDR3: CASSLDRGSTFF. The DNA for the CDR3 is TGTGCCAGCAGCTTGGACAGGGGTTCAACTTTCTTT.

The chain employs TRBV21-1 and TRBJ1-5; the D segment call TRBD1 is taken from the table without a DNA check. TRBV21-1 is reported as a pseudogene. This CDR3 is built from 14 residues. CDR3 loop: CASGDRESNQPQHF. Written as DNA, the CDR3 is TGTGCCAGCGGCGACAGGGAGAGCAATCAGCCCCAGCATTTT.

The chain carries TRBV30 and TRBJ2-2; the match to TRBD2 covers 9 bases. This CDR3 is built from 15 residues. Per the germline V gene, CDR1 is GTSNPN and CDR2 is SVGIG (reference sequence). V shed 0 bases and J 4 bases; nucleotides not matched to a gene: 3. The CDR3 region is CAWSVLAGFTGELFF. The CDR3 coding sequence is TGTGCCTGGAGTGTACTAGCGGGCTTCACCGGGGAGCTGTTTTTT.

The chain links TRBV5-6 to TRBJ1-2; TRBD1 might be the D (6 bases). CDR3 length equals 12 residues. The V gene lost 4 bases and the J gene lost 8 bases, with 12 bases spanning the gap. Germline loops: CDR1 SGHDT, CDR2 YYEEEE. The CDR3: CASSTGWGGYTF. The DNA of the CDR3 is TGTGCCAGCAGCACAGGGTGGGGAGGCTACACCTTC.

The V and J genes are TRBV4-2 and TRBJ2-1; 7 bases line up with TRBD2. Germline V gives CDR1 LGHNA, CDR2 YNFKEQ. After removal of 0 bases from V and 0 bases from J, the junction contained 8 bases not matched to a gene. CDR3 length: 18 residues. The CDR3 nucleotides read TGTGCCAGCAGCCAAGATTCATTTGGCGGGAGCTCCTACAATGAGCAGTTCTTC. It yields the protein CASSQDSFGGSSYNEQFF.

This clone was observed once. The chain combines TRBV27 with TRBJ2-3; 9 bases are shared with TRBD1. V was clipped by 2 bases and J by 3 bases; unmatched bases: 3. The CDR3 loop spans 15 amino acids. Germline values: CDR1 MNHEY, CDR2 SMNVEV (reference sequence). The CDR3 sequence: CASSLDGTGTDTQYF. Written as DNA, the CDR3 is TGTGCCAGCAGTTTAGATGGGACAGGGACAGATACGCAGTATTTT.

This rearrangement joins TRBV7-3 to TRBJ2-1; 12 nucleotides line up with TRBD2. The CDR3 spans 15 residues. V gave up 5 bases and J gave up 6 bases; unmatched junction bases: 5. Germline loops: CDR1 SGHTA, CDR2 FQGTGA. The CDR3 loop reads CASSPRLAGVNEQFF. The CDR3 region has the DNA TGTGCCAGCAGCCCGCGACTAGCGGGGGTCAATGAGCAGTTCTTC.

This clone has a single count. V gene TRBV11-2 combines with J gene TRBJ2-7, with D unclear. CDR1 SGHAT and CDR2 FQNNGV come from the germline V gene. With 1 base removed from V and 3 bases from J, the gap between germline ends came to 10 bases. The CDR3 covers 14 residues. The CDR3 DNA is TGTGCCAGCAGCTTAGGACTGGAATTCTACGAGCAGTACTTC. Translation: CASSLGLEFYEQYF. Full variable domain (rest looked up from reference TRBV11-2 and TRBJ2-7): EAGVAQSPRYKIIEKRQSVAFWCNPISGHATLYWYQQILGQGPKLLIQFQNNGVVDDSQLPKDRFSAERLKGVDSTLKIQPAKLEDSAVYLCASSLGLEFYEQYFGPGTRLTVT.

This clone was observed once. The chain combines TRBV27 with TRBJ1-1; D possibly corresponds to TRBD1 (6 bases). This CDR3 spans 17 amino acids. Germline V lookup: CDR1 MNHEY, CDR2 SMNVEV (reference sequence). V lost 5 bases to trimming and J lost 2 bases, with 21 bases between them. CDR3 DNA sequence: TGTGCCAGCAGTCCGCGCTCAGGGGTGAATAGAAACACTGAAGCTTTCTTT. Translating it yields CASSPRSGVNRNTEAFF.

This chain uses TRBV30 with TRBJ1-4; 7 bases align to TRBD1. Per germline, CDR1 GTSNPN and CDR2 SVGIG (reference sequence). V shed 1 base, J shed 5 bases, and the junction held 4 bases outside the gene matches. The length of the CDR3 is 14 residues. In DNA, the CDR3 is TGTGCCTGGAGTGACGGGACAGCGAATGAAAAACTGTTTTTT. Its protein product is CAWSDGTANEKLFF.

This chain links TRBV6-1 with TRBJ1-3; D is unresolved. There are 15 residues in the CDR3. Per the germline V gene, CDR1 is MNHNS and CDR2 is SASEGT. The V and J ends lost 3 bases and 7 bases respectively, with 16 bases between them. The CDR3 coding sequence is TGTGCCAGCAGTGATCTGGGGAGTGTGAGTAACACCATATATTTT. This gives the protein CASSDLGSVSNTIYF.

The chain combines TRBV14 with TRBJ2-6, with 9 nucleotides matching TRBD1. J gave up 0 bases and V 4 bases, and 10 bases lay outside the gene matches. The CDR3 contains 19 residues. The germline gives CDR1 SGHDN, CDR2 FVKESK. Written as DNA, the CDR3 is TGTGCCAGCAGCCTGAACCGGGACAGGGTGTTCTCTGGGGCCAACGTCCTGACTTTC. Protein: CASSLNRDRVFSGANVLTF.

V usage is TRBV12-5 and J usage is TRBJ2-7; the D gene is possibly TRBD2 (5 bases). V was trimmed by 6 bases and J by 9 bases, leaving 15 bases between them. Germline CDR1 and CDR2: LGHNT and FRNRAP. The CDR3 is 12 residues long. The DNA of the CDR3 is TGTGCTAGTGGAGTGAGCGGTGGAGGGCAGTACTTC. Encoded protein: CASGVSGGGQYF.

This chain uses TRBV18 with TRBJ2-3; no clear D. With 0 bases removed from V and 3 bases from J, the gap between germline ends came to 13 bases. This CDR3 comprises 16 residues. CDR1 is KGHSH, CDR2 LQKENI, per germline. This CDR3 is CASSPPYAPETDTQYF. The CDR3 nucleotides are TGTGCCAGCTCACCACCGTACGCTCCAGAAACAGATACGCAGTATTTT.

Here the CDR3 reads CASSVYLNTEAFF. The DNA for the CDR3 is TGTGCCAGCAGTGTATACTTGAACACTGAAGCTTTCTTT. V usage is TRBV6-5 and J usage is TRBJ1-1; D not resolved. The V end lost 5 bases, the J end lost 0 bases, and 7 bases lay between the germline ends. This CDR3 region has 13 residues. Germline CDR1 is MNHEY and CDR2 is SVGAGI.

The chain combines TRBV2 with TRBJ2-7; the D gene is possibly TRBD1 (6 bases). The germline CDR1 and CDR2 sequences are SNHLY and FYNNEI. The CDR3 is 13 residues long. V lost 8 bases, J lost 3 bases, and 14 bases lay in between. The CDR3 DNA reads as TGTGCCAGCTTCAACAGGGAGTACTACGAGCAGTACTTC. Amino acids: CASFNREYYEQYF. The whole variable domain, remainder taken from reference TRBV2 and TRBJ2-7, is EPEVTQTPSHQVTQMGQEVILRCVPISNHLYFYWYRQILGQKVEFLVSFYNNEISEKSEIFDDQFSVERPDGSNFTLKIRSTKLEDSAMYFCASFNREYYEQYFGPGTRLTVT.

The V call is TRBV28, the J call TRBJ1-2; D not resolved. CDR1 and CDR2 (germline): MDHEN, SYDVKM. This CDR3 is 13 amino acids long. The V and J ends lost 5 bases and 4 bases respectively, with 11 bases between them. CDR3: CASSEISRYGYTF. In DNA form, the CDR3 reads TGTGCCAGCAGTGAGATTTCCCGCTATGGCTACACCTTC.

The chain has TRBV28 and TRBJ1-4; TRBD1 matches at 8 bases. V was clipped by 5 bases and J by 6 bases; unmatched bases: 8. This CDR3 comprises 15 residues. Germline V gene lookup returns CDR1 MDHEN and CDR2 SYDVKM. In nucleotides, the CDR3 is TGTGCCAGCAGTGCTCCGGGACAGGTGGATGAAAAACTGTTTTTT. It yields the protein CASSAPGQVDEKLFF. The full variable domain, rest sourced from reference TRBV28 and TRBJ1-4, is DVKVTQSSRYLVKRTGEKVFLECVQDMDHENMFWYRQDPGLGLRLIYFSYDVKMKEKGDIPEGYSVSREKKERFSLILESASTNQTSMYLCASSAPGQVDEKLFFGSGTQLSVL.

This clone appeared once. The CDR3 here is CASSPSGSDTQYF. The CDR3 nucleotides are TGTGCCAGTAGCCCTAGCGGGAGTGATACGCAGTATTTT. The chain is built from TRBV19 and TRBJ2-3, with 10 nucleotides matching TRBD2. Per the germline V gene, CDR1 is LNHDA and CDR2 is SQIVND (reference sequence). There are 13 residues in the CDR3. V dropped 6 bases and J dropped 6; count of bases not matched to a gene: 3.